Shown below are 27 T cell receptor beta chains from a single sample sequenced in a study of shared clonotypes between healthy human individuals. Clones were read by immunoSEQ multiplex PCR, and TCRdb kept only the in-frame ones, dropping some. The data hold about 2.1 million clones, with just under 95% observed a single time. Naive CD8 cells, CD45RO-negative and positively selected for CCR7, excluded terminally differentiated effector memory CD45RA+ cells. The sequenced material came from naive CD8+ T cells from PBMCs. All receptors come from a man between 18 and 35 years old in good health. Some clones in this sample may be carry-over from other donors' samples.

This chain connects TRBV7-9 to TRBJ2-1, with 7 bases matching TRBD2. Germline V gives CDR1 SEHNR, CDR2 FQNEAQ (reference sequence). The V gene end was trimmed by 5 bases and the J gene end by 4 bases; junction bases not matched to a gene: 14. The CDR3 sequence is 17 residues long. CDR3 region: CASSPSLGGPLYNEQFF. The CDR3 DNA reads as TGTGCCAGCAGCCCCTCCTTGGGAGGGCCCCTATACAATGAGCAGTTCTTC.

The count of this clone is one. CDR3 amino acids: CASSQQPGRENTEAFF. DNA of the CDR3: TGCGCCAGCAGCCAACAACCGGGACGGGAGAACACTGAAGCTTTCTTT. The chain links TRBV4-1 to TRBJ1-1, with D possibly TRBD1 on 5 matching bases. Germline CDR1 is MGHRA and CDR2 is YSYEKL. The CDR3 is 16 amino acids. V was clipped by 2 bases and J by 1 base, with 14 bases between them.

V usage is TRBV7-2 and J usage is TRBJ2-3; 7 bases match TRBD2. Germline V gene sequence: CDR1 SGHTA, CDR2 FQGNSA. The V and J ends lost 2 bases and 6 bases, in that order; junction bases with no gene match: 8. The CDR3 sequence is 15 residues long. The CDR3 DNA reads TGTGCCAGCAGCTTATACCCTGCGGGAGAGGATACGCAGTATTTT. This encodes CASSLYPAGEDTQYF.

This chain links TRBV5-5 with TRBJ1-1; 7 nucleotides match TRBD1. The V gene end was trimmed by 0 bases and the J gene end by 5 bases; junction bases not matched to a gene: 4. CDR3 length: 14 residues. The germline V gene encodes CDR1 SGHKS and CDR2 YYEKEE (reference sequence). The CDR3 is CASSLGQGRTEAFF. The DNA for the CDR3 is TGTGCCAGCAGCTTGGGACAGGGTCGGACTGAAGCTTTCTTT.

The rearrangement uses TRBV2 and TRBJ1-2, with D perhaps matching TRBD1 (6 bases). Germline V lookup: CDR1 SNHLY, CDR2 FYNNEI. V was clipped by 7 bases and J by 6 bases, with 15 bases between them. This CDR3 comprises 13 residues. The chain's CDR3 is CASIVPGVHGYTF. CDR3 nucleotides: TGTGCCAGCATAGTGCCAGGGGTCCATGGCTACACCTTC.

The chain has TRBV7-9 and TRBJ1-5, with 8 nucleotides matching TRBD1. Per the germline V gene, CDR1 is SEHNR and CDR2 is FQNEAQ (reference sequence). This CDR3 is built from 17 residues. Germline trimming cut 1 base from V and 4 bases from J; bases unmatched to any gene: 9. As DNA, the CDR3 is TGTGCCAGCAGCTTAGATGATGGGACAGGCTTAAATCAGCCCCAGCATTTT. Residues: CASSLDDGTGLNQPQHF.

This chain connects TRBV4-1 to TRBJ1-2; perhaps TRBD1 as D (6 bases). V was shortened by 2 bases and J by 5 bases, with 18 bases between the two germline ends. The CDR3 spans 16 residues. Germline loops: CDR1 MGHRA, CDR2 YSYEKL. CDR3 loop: CASSQLPGERRYGYTF. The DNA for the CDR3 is TGCGCCAGCAGCCAATTACCAGGGGAGAGGCGATATGGCTACACCTTC.

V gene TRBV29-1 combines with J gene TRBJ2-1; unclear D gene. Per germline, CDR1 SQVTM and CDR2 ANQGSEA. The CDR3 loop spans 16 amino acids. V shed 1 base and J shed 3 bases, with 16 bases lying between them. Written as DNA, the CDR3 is TGCAGCGTTGAAGCCGGGTCACACACAGACTACAATGAGCAGTTCTTC. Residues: CSVEAGSHTDYNEQFF.

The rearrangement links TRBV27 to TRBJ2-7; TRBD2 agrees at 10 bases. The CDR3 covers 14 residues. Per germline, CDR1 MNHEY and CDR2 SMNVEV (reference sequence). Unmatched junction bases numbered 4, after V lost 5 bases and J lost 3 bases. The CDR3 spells CASSASGSIYEQYF. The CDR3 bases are TGTGCCAGCAGTGCTAGCGGGAGTATCTACGAGCAGTACTTC.

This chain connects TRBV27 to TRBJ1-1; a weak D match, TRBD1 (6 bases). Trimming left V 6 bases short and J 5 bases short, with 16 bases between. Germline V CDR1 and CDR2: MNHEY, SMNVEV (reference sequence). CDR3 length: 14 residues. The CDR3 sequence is CASSRATGWTEAFF. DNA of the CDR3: TGTGCCAGCAGCCGTGCGACAGGTTGGACTGAAGCTTTCTTT.

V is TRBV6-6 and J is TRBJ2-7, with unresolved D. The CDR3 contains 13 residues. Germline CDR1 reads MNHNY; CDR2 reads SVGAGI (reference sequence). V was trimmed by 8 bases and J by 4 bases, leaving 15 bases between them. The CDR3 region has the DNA TGTGCCAGCTCTAAGACTCTGCTGTACGAGCAGTACTTC. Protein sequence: CASSKTLLYEQYF.

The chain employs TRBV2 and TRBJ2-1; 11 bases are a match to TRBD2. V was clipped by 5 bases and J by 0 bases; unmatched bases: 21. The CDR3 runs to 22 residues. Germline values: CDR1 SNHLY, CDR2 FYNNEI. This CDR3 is CASSIQREPGLADHSSYNEQFF. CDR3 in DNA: TGTGCCAGCAGTATCCAAAGGGAACCGGGACTAGCGGATCATAGCTCCTACAATGAGCAGTTCTTC.

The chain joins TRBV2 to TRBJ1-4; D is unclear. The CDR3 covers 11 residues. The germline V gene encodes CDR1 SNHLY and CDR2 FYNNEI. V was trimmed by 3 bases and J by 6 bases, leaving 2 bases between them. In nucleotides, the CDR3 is TGTGCCAGCAGTGATCATGAAAAACTGTTTTTT. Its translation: CASSDHEKLFF.

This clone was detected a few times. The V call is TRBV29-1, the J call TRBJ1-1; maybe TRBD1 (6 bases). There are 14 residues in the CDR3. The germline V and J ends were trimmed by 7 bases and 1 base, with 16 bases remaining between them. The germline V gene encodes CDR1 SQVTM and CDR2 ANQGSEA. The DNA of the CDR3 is TGCAGCGGTCGACGGGGGCAGGGGAACACTGAAGCTTTCTTT. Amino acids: CSGRRGQGNTEAFF.

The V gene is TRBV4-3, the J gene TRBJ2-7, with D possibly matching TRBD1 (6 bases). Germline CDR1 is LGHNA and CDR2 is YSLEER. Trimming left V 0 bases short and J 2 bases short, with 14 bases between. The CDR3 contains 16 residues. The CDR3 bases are TGCGCCAGCAGCCAAGATCGCAGGGCAGGGGCCTACGAGCAGTACTTC. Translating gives CASSQDRRAGAYEQYF.

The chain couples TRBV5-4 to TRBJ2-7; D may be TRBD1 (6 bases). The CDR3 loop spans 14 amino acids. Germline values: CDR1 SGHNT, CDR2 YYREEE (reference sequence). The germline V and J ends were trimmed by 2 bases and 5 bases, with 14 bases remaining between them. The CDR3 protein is CASSLIGRGNEQYF. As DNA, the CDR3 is TGTGCCAGCAGCTTAATCGGCAGGGGAAACGAGCAGTACTTC.

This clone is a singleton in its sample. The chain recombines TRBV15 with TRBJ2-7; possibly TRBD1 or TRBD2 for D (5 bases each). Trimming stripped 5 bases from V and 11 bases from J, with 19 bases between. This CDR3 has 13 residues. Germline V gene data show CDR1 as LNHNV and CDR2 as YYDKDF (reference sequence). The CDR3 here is CATSETEGPTEYF. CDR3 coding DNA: TGTGCCACCAGCGAGACCGAGGGGCCCACCGAGTACTTC.

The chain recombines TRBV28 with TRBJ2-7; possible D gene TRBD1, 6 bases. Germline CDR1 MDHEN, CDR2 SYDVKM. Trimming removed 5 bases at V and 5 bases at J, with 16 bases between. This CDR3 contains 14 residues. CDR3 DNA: TGTGCCAGCAGTAAGCACAGGGAAGCCCACGAGCAGTACTTC. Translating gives CASSKHREAHEQYF. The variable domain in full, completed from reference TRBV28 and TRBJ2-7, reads DVKVTQSSRYLVKRTGEKVFLECVQDMDHENMFWYRQDPGLGLRLIYFSYDVKMKEKGDIPEGYSVSREKKERFSLILESASTNQTSMYLCASSKHREAHEQYFGPGTRLTVT.

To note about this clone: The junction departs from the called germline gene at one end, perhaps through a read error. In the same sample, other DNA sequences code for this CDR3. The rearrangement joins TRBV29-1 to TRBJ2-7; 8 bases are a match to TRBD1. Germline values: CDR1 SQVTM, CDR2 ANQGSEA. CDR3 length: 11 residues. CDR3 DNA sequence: TGTAGCGTTGACAGGGGATACGAGCAGTACTTC. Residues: CSVDRGYEQYF.

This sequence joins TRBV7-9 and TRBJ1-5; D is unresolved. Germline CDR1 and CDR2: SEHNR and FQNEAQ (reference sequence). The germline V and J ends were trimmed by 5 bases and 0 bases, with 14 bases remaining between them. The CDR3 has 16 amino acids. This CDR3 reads CASSEAQPDSNQPQHF. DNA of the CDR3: TGTGCCAGCAGCGAAGCCCAGCCCGATAGCAATCAGCCCCAGCATTTT.

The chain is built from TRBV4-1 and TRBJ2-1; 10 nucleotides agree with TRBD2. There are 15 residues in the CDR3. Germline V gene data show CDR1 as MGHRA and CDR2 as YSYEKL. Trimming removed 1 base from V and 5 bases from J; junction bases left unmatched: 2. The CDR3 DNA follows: TGCGCCAGCAGCCAAGGGACTAGCGGTAACAATGAGCAGTTCTTC. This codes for CASSQGTSGNNEQFF.

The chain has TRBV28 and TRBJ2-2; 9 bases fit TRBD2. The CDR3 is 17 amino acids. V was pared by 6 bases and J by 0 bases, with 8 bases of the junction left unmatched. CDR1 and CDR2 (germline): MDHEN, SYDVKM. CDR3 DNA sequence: TGTGCCAGCAGCCTAGGGACTAGCTGGGCGAACACCGGGGAGCTGTTTTTT. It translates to CASSLGTSWANTGELFF.

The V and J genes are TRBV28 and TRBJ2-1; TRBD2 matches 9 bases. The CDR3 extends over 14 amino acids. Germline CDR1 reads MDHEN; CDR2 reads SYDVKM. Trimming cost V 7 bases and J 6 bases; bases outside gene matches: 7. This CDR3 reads CASTGSGRPNEQFF. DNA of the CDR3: TGTGCCAGCACGGGCAGCGGGAGGCCCAATGAGCAGTTCTTC.

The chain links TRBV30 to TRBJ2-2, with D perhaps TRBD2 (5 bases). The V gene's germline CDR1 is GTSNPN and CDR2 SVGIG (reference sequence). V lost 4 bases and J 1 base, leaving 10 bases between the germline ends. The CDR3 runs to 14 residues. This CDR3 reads CAWNSGVNTGELFF. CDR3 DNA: TGTGCCTGGAACAGCGGAGTGAACACCGGGGAGCTGTTTTTT.

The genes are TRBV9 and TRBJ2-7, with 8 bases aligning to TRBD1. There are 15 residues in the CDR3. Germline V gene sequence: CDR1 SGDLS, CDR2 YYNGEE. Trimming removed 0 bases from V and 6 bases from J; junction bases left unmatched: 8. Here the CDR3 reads CASSVVAGGISEQYF. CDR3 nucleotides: TGTGCCAGCAGCGTAGTGGCAGGGGGCATCAGCGAGCAGTACTTC.

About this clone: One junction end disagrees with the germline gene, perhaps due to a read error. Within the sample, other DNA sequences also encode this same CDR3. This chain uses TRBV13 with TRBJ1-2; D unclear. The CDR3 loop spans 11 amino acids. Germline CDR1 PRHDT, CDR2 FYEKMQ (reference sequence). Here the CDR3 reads CASSSLGGYTF. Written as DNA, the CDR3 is TGTGCCAGTAGCTCTCTGGGTGGCTACACCTTC.

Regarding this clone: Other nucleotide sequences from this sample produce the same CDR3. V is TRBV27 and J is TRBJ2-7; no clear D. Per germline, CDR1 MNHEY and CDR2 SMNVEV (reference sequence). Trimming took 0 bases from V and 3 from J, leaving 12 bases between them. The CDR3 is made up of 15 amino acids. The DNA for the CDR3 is TGTGCCAGCAGTTTATCTCCGGGCGGTCTCTACGAGCAGTACTTC. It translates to CASSLSPGGLYEQYF.